This TCR beta chain stems from a study of regulatory dendritic cells for organ transplantation. CD4+ or CD8+ T cells were sorted as naive CD45RA+ or memory CD45RO+. This clone was counted only a few times. The CDR3 totals 14 residues. The V gene lost 1 base and the J gene lost 4 bases, with 10 bases spanning the gap. CDR1 and CDR2 (germline): SEHNR, FQNEAQ (reference sequence). This table comes from immunoSEQ multiplex PCR, and its TCRdb copy is limited to in-frame clones, with some not included. The table has 30,000 or so clones, about four fifths seen once. The TCR originated in a human donor in good health. The V and J genes are TRBV7-9 and TRBJ1-2; no reliable D call. Input material: naive CD8+ T cells from blood. Subset indicated: CD45RA+ naive T cells. The CDR3 loop is CASSLETAPYGYTF. The CDR3 region has the DNA TGTGCCAGCAGCTTAGAAACAGCCCCCTATGGCTACACCTTC.